The 24 T cell receptor beta chains reported below all come from one sample, sequenced in a study of T cell repertoires in cytomegalovirus infection. Their cognate antigens are unknown. TCRdb re-called the reads with MiXCR, one entry per CDR3 protein. The data hold 200,000 to 250,000 distinct CDR3 sequences, with 35% to 40% observed a single time. The material sequenced was CD8+ T cells from cultured PBMCs, taken from culture after CMV antigen stimulation. These receptors were collected from a human donor in good health (CMV status not recorded). Some clones in this sample may be carry-over from other donors' samples.

The gene calls are TRBV27 and TRBJ1-1; D is perhaps TRBD1 (5 bases). There are 13 residues in the CDR3. CDR1 is MNHEY and CDR2 is SMNVEV in the germline V gene (reference sequence). Trimming took off 6 bases at V and 0 bases at J, with 8 bases between the two ends. The CDR3 DNA reads as TGTGCCAGCAGGGCGACAGTGAACACTGAAGCTTTCTTT. Protein product: CASRATVNTEAFF.

This clonotype was seen repeatedly, ten times or more. The gene calls are TRBV7-9 and TRBJ2-1; 13 bases map to TRBD2. The trim removed 6 bases at V and 2 bases at J, leaving 4 bases unmatched. CDR3 length: 16 amino acids. CDR1 SEHNR and CDR2 FQNEAQ come from the germline V gene (reference sequence). The CDR3 region has the DNA TGTGCCAGCAGTCGGACTAGCGGGAGCCCCTACAATGAGCAGTTCTTC. Protein sequence: CASSRTSGSPYNEQFF.

In its sample, this clonotype was seen a few times. The rearrangement links TRBV7-2 to TRBJ2-1, with D possibly TRBD2 on 5 matching bases. Trimming took 4 bases from V and 3 from J, leaving 10 bases between them. CDR1 and CDR2 from the germline V gene are SGHTA and FQGNSA. The CDR3 has 14 residues. The CDR3 region has the DNA TGTGCCAGCAGCTCGGACTGGATCTACAATGAGCAGTTCTTC. Residues: CASSSDWIYNEQFF.

This clonotype showed up just a few times. This sequence joins TRBV28 and TRBJ2-7; 8 bases match TRBD2. The CDR3 spans 14 residues. Looked up from germline, CDR1 is MDHEN and CDR2 is SYDVKM. The V segment lost 6 bases and the J segment 5 bases; nucleotides outside the gene matches: 9. This CDR3 is CASRPPGLVDEQYF. The CDR3 nucleotides are TGTGCCAGCAGGCCCCCGGGACTAGTAGACGAGCAGTACTTC.

This sequence joins TRBV12-3 or TRBV12-4 and TRBJ1-1, with no clear D. This CDR3 spans 14 amino acids. V shed 3 bases and J shed 3 bases, with 11 bases lying between them. The CDR3, as DNA: TGTGCCAGCAGTTTTGAGGGTCATGACACTGAAGCTTTCTTT. This encodes CASSFEGHDTEAFF.

The chain carries TRBV6-6 and TRBJ1-4; a possible D gene is TRBD1 (6 bases). Germline V gene lookup returns CDR1 MNHNY and CDR2 SVGAGI (reference sequence). The germline V and J ends were trimmed by 2 bases and 13 bases, with 17 bases remaining between them. CDR3 length equals 14 residues. The CDR3 DNA is TGTGCCAGCAGTTACGGGGGCGGGAAGACTGGACTGTTTTTT. This translates into CASSYGGGKTGLFF.

The J gene is TRBJ2-2, the V gene TRBV12-5; D may be TRBD2 (6 bases). The CDR3 extends over 15 amino acids. Germline CDR1 is LGHNT and CDR2 is FRNRAP. With 0 bases removed from V and 5 bases from J, the gap between germline ends came to 10 bases. The CDR3 sequence is CASGLVIGGTGELFF. Written as DNA, the CDR3 is TGTGCTAGTGGTTTGGTAATCGGGGGAACCGGGGAGCTGTTTTTT.

V and J are TRBV7-2 and TRBJ2-1, with 7 bases lining up with TRBD2. Germline CDR1 and CDR2: SGHTA and FQGNSA. The ends lost 9 bases at V and 0 bases at J; junction bases unmatched: 5. This CDR3 has 14 amino acids. CDR3 coding DNA: TGTGCCAGTACTAGCGTGAGCTCCTACAATGAGCAGTTCTTC. It yields the protein CASTSVSSYNEQFF.

The chain joins TRBV7-9 to TRBJ2-1, with D uncertain. Germline CDR1 SEHNR, CDR2 FQNEAQ (reference sequence). This CDR3 is built from 15 residues. The V end lost 3 bases, the J end lost 5 bases, and 14 bases lay between the germline ends. CDR3 coding DNA: TGTGCCAGCAGCTTTGTCACGGGTCTGAACAATGAGCAGTTCTTC. Translating it yields CASSFVTGLNNEQFF.

This clonotype was counted between two and nine times. The rearrangement uses TRBV20-1 and TRBJ1-1; 8 positions match TRBD1. This CDR3 region has 13 residues. V shed 5 bases, J shed 2 bases, and the junction held 4 bases outside the gene matches. Germline-derived CDR1 and CDR2 are DFQATT and SNEGSKA (reference sequence). The CDR3: CSARGTGNTEAFF. The DNA for the CDR3 is TGCAGTGCTCGCGGGACAGGTAACACTGAAGCTTTCTTT.

This clonotype was detected only a few times. This chain uses TRBV10-3 with TRBJ2-7, with D perhaps TRBD2 (6 bases). Between the trimmed V and J ends, which lost 7 bases and 5 bases, there was a span of 15 bases. CDR1 and CDR2 from the germline V gene are ENHRY and SYGVKD. There are 13 residues in the CDR3. The CDR3 reads CAIKPGRSNEQYF. The CDR3 region has the DNA TGTGCCATCAAACCGGGGAGGTCGAACGAGCAGTACTTC.

The chain has TRBV4-1 and TRBJ2-1; 9 bases align to TRBD1. CDR3 length: 16 amino acids. The germline V gene encodes CDR1 MGHRA and CDR2 YSYEKL. The junction had 6 bases not matched to a gene; V was cut back by 2 bases and J by 4 bases. As DNA, the CDR3 is TGCGCCAGCAGCCAAACTCCGGGACAGGGTTACAATGAGCAGTTCTTC. Amino acid sequence: CASSQTPGQGYNEQFF.

This chain links TRBV20-1 with TRBJ2-7; D is possibly TRBD1 (6 bases). The CDR3 covers 15 residues. V was cut by 0 bases and J by 2 bases, with 14 bases left in between. Germline V gene lookup returns CDR1 DFQATT and CDR2 SNEGSKA (reference sequence). The CDR3 sequence is CSARDRDRPTYEQYF. CDR3 sequence (DNA): TGCAGTGCTAGAGATCGAGACAGGCCAACCTACGAGCAGTACTTC.

The V call is TRBV6-5, the J call TRBJ1-4; D perhaps matches TRBD1 (6 bases). This CDR3 is built from 15 residues. The germline V gene encodes CDR1 MNHEY and CDR2 SVGAGI. V lost 5 bases and J 4 bases, leaving 14 bases between the germline ends. The CDR3 sequence: CASSRQGRGNEKLFF. CDR3 nucleotide sequence: TGTGCCAGCAGTCGTCAGGGGAGGGGTAATGAAAAACTGTTTTTT.

The chain recombines TRBV7-6 with TRBJ2-3; D gene ambiguous. This CDR3 is 13 amino acids long. CDR1 SGHVS and CDR2 FNYEAQ come from the germline V gene. The ends were cut back, 0 bases at V and 14 bases at J, with 15 bases in the middle. DNA for the CDR3: TGTGCCAGCAGCTTAGCGCACTCAGATACGACGTATTTT. Residues: CASSLAHSDTTYF.

The chain recombines TRBV20-1 with TRBJ1-5, with D maybe TRBD1 (5 bases). This CDR3 is 14 amino acids long. V was trimmed by 3 bases and J by 1 base, leaving 10 bases between them. Germline CDR1 is DFQATT and CDR2 is SNEGSKA (reference sequence). CDR3 nucleotide sequence: TGCAGTGCTAGGCTCGGGGCAAGCAATCAGCCCCAGCATTTT. Encoded protein: CSARLGASNQPQHF.

This clonotype was observed a few times. The chain employs TRBV12-3 or TRBV12-4 and TRBJ2-7; D is undetermined. This CDR3 has 15 residues. Trimming removed 1 base at V and 3 bases at J, with 13 bases between. CDR3 DNA sequence: TGTGCCAGCAGTTTAGAAGGTCCCCTTTACTACGAGCAGTACTTC. Protein product: CASSLEGPLYYEQYF.

This clonotype was detected a few times. The genes are TRBV7-8 and TRBJ1-1; 8 bases line up with TRBD1. The CDR3 runs to 14 residues. Looked up from germline, CDR1 is SGHVS and CDR2 is FQNEAQ. The ends lost 5 bases at V and 4 bases at J; junction bases unmatched: 6. The CDR3 DNA reads TGTGCCAGCAGCATGGGACAGGTGGGCACTGAAGCTTTCTTT. As protein: CASSMGQVGTEAFF.

The rearrangement links TRBV7-9 to TRBJ2-7; 11 positions match TRBD1. The junction had 3 bases not matched to a gene; V was cut back by 5 bases and J by 6 bases. The CDR3 extends over 13 amino acids. Looked up from germline, CDR1 is SEHNR and CDR2 is FQNEAQ (reference sequence). The CDR3 is CASSLGQGAEQYF. CDR3 in DNA: TGTGCCAGCAGCCTAGGACAGGGGGCCGAGCAGTACTTC.

The CDR3 here is CASSWTGRSYNEQFF. CDR3 bases: TGTGCCAGCAGCTGGACAGGGCGCTCCTACAATGAGCAGTTCTTC. The chain couples TRBV12-3 or TRBV12-4 to TRBJ2-1; 8 bases are shared with TRBD1. The CDR3 loop spans 15 amino acids. V lost 6 bases and J lost 0; bases outside the gene matches: 4.

The rearrangement uses TRBV9 and TRBJ2-1; 12 nucleotides line up with TRBD2. CDR1 and CDR2 (germline): SGDLS, YYNGEE. The CDR3 loop spans 16 amino acids. V was clipped by 4 bases and J by 5 bases; unmatched bases: 7. The CDR3 DNA reads TGTGCCAGCAGCTCCCCGACTAGCGGGGGTCACAATGAGCAGTTCTTC. Protein: CASSSPTSGGHNEQFF.

This chain links TRBV10-3 with TRBJ2-1, with 7 bases aligning to TRBD2. Germline CDR1 ENHRY, CDR2 SYGVKD. CDR3 size: 17 residues. The V segment lost 11 bases and the J segment 2 bases; nucleotides outside the gene matches: 18. This chain's CDR3 is CAVSGLAASNTYNEQFF. The CDR3 bases are TGTGCCGTAAGTGGCCTAGCGGCCTCTAACACCTACAATGAGCAGTTCTTC.

The chain's CDR3 is CASSGQGRLVYGYTF. The CDR3 DNA follows: TGTGCCAGCAGTGGACAGGGCCGGCTAGTCTATGGCTACACCTTC. V is TRBV12-3 or TRBV12-4 and J is TRBJ1-2, with 8 bases matching TRBD1. V dropped 5 bases and J dropped 4; count of bases not matched to a gene: 9. The CDR3 is made up of 15 amino acids.

This clonotype was observed many times. The genes are TRBV28 and TRBJ1-4, with D possibly TRBD1 on 5 matching bases. The V and J ends lost 5 bases and 7 bases respectively, with 17 bases between them. The CDR3 consists of 15 residues. Germline V CDR1 and CDR2: MDHEN, SYDVKM. The chain's CDR3 is CASSPWAGRGEKLFF. For the CDR3, the DNA is TGTGCCAGCAGTCCCTGGGCAGGGAGGGGTGAAAAACTGTTTTTT.